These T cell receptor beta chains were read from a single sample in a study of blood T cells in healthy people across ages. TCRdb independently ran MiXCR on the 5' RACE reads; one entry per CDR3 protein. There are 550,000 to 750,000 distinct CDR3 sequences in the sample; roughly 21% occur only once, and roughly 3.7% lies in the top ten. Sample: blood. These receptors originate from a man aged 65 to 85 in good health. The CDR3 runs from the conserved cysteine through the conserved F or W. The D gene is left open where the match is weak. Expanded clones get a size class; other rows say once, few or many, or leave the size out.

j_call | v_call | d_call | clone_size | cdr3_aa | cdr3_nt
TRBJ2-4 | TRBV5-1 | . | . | CASSLVGAESKNIQYF | TGCGCCAGCAGCTTGGTGGGTGCCGAGTCCAAAAACATTCAGTACTTC
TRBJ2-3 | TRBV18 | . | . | CASSPIPPTSTDTQYF | TGTGCCAGCTCACCAATTCCACCTACTAGCACAGATACGCAGTATTTT
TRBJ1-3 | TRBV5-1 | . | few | CASSLESSAGGGNTIYF | TGCGCCAGCAGCTTGGAGAGTTCGGCAGGAGGTGGAAACACCATATATTTT
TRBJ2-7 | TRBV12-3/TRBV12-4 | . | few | CASSFRLSLGEQYF | TGTGCCAGCAGTTTTCGACTTTCACTCGGCGAGCAGTACTTC
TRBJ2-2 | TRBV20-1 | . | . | CSARDLKGGNTGELFF | TGCAGTGCTAGAGATCTGAAGGGGGGAAACACCGGGGAGCTGTTTTTT
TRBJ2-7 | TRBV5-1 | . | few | CASSLDGYYEQYF | TGCGCCAGCAGCTTGGATGGGTACTACGAGCAGTACTTC
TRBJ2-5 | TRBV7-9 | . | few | CASSLNPDTQETQYF | TGTGCCAGCAGCTTAAACCCGGACACCCAAGAGACCCAGTACTTC
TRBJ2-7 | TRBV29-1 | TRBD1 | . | CSAMGRQGYEQYF | TGCAGCGCCATGGGGCGACAGGGCTACGAGCAGTACTTC
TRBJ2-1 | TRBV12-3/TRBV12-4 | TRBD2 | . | CASSPTSGRLTYNEQFF | TGTGCCAGCAGTCCGACTAGCGGGAGGCTCACCTACAATGAGCAGTTCTTC
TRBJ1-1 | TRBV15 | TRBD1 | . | CATSSGTGLNTEAFF | TGTGCCACCAGCAGTGGGACAGGGTTGAACACTGAAGCTTTCTTT
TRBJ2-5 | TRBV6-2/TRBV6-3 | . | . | CASSPTLYNEQSF | TGTGCCAGCAGTCCGACCTTATACAATGAGCAGTCCTTC
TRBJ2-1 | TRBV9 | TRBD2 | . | CASSGADGGEVEQFF | TGTGCCAGCAGCGGAGCCGACGGGGGGGAGGTAGAGCAGTTCTTC
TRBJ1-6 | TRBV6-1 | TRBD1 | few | CASTLTDRAGSPLHF | TGTGCCAGCACCCTGACGGACAGGGCTGGTTCACCCCTCCACTTT
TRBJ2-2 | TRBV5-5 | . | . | CASSLVTETGELFF | TGTGCCAGCAGCTTGGTGACAGAAACCGGGGAGCTGTTTTTT
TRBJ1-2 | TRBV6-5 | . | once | CASSLDLEDYGYTF | TGTGCCAGCAGTTTGGACCTAGAGGACTATGGCTACACCTTC
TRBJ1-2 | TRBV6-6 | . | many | CASSYSKMGASYGYTF | TGTGCCAGCAGTTACTCGAAAATGGGAGCCTCCTATGGCTACACCTTC
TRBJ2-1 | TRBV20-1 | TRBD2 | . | CSASSGLAGGNEQFF | TGCAGTGCAAGCTCCGGACTAGCGGGAGGCAATGAGCAGTTCTTC
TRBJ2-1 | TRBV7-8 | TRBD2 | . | CASSSRTSGIYNEQFF | TGTGCCAGCAGCTCCAGAACTAGCGGGATCTACAATGAGCAGTTCTTC
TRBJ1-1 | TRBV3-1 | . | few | CASSQDIGAWTEAFF | TGTGCCAGCAGCCAAGATATTGGGGCTTGGACTGAAGCTTTCTTT
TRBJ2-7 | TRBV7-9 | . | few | CASSPQERDYEQYF | TGTGCCAGCAGCCCCCAGGAGCGAGACTACGAGCAGTACTTC
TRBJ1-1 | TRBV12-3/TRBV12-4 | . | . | CASRDTANTEAFF | TGTGCCAGCAGGGACACGGCGAACACTGAAGCTTTCTTT
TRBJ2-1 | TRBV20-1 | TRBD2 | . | CSASSGRRDNEQFF | TGCAGTGCTTCAAGCGGGAGGAGGGACAATGAGCAGTTCTTC
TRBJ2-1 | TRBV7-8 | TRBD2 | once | CASSLALIGGSYNEQFF | TGTGCCAGCAGCTTAGCGCTTATTGGCGGGAGTTACAATGAGCAGTTCTTC
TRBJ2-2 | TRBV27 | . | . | CASSLTATGELFF | TGTGCCAGCAGTTTAACAGCCACCGGGGAGCTGTTTTTT
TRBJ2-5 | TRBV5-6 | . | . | CASTRFEGPQETQYF | TGTGCCAGCACCCGTTTTGAGGGCCCCCAAGAGACCCAGTACTTC
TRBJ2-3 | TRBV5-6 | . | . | CASSLPAVTDTQYF | TGTGCCAGCAGCTTACCAGCGGTCACAGATACGCAGTATTTT
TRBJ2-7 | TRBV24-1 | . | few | CATSAPEEGRMEQYF | TGTGCCACCAGTGCCCCAGAGGAGGGAAGGATGGAGCAGTACTTC
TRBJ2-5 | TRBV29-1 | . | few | CSVEYIGVQYF | TGCAGCGTTGAGTATATAGGGGTGCAGTACTTC
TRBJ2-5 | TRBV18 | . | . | CASSPVGGRQETQYF | TGTGCCAGCTCACCGGTCGGAGGGAGGCAAGAGACCCAGTACTTC
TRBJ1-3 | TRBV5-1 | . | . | CASSPTAERNTIYF | TGCGCCAGCAGCCCGACTGCGGAAAGAAACACCATATATTTT
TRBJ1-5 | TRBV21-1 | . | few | CASSSRPGNQPQHF | TGTGCCAGCAGCAGCAGACCCGGAAATCAGCCCCAGCATTTT
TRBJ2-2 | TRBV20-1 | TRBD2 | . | CSARSGLARASGELFF | TGCAGTGCTAGATCGGGACTAGCGCGCGCGTCCGGGGAGCTGTTTTTT
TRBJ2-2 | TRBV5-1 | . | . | CASSLLLAGGELFF | TGCGCCAGCAGCTTGTTACTAGCCGGCGGGGAGCTGTTTTTT
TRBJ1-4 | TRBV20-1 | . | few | CSARDRRGHEKLFF | TGCAGTGCTAGAGATCGGCGGGGGCATGAAAAACTGTTTTTT
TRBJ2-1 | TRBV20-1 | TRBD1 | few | CSGATGGSYNEQFF | TGCAGTGGCGCAACAGGGGGTTCCTACAATGAGCAGTTCTTC
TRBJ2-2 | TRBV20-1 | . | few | CSARDRWNTGELFF | TGCAGTGCTAGAGATCGATGGAACACCGGGGAGCTGTTTTTT
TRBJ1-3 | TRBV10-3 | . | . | CAISDSGSSGNTIYF | TGTGCCATCAGTGACAGTGGGTCCTCTGGAAACACCATATATTTT
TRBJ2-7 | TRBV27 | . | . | CASSLFNPVQGNEQYF | TGTGCCAGCAGTTTGTTTAATCCGGTACAGGGTAACGAGCAGTACTTC
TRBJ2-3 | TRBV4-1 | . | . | CASSQDGHGVRTDTQYF | TGCGCCAGCAGCCAAGACGGGCACGGGGTCCGCACAGATACGCAGTATTTT